These 5 T cell receptor beta chains share one sample of origin, sequenced in a study of T-cell memory formation after mild COVID-19. TCRdb re-called the 5' RACE reads with MiXCR, one entry per CDR3 protein. This sample has 84,000 or so distinct CDR3 sequences, with about 15% found just once. Material: PBMCs or a T cell subset sorted from them (not recorded which). The source of these receptors is an adult woman who had mild COVID-19 (a few samples of this study predate the infection). Cell type and time point are not known.

This clonotype was seen a handful of times. The gene calls are TRBV5-6 and TRBJ2-1; D is possibly TRBD1 or TRBD2 (5 bases each). This CDR3 has 14 amino acids. The germline V and J ends were trimmed by 4 bases and 5 bases, with 13 bases remaining between them. CDR1 and CDR2 (germline): SGHDT, YYEEEE. This chain's CDR3 is CASSKLGANNEQFF. The CDR3 DNA reads TGTGCCAGCAGCAAACTAGGGGCCAACAATGAGCAGTTCTTC.

This clonotype was detected only a few times. The rearrangement joins TRBV30 to TRBJ1-2; D ambiguous. Germline values: CDR1 GTSNPN, CDR2 SVGIG (reference sequence). The CDR3 covers 13 residues. Between the trimmed V and J ends, which lost 0 bases and 2 bases, there was a span of 7 bases. The CDR3 protein is CAWSVQRNYGYTF. In nucleotides, the CDR3 is TGTGCCTGGAGTGTACAGAGAAACTATGGCTACACCTTC.

The chain combines TRBV7-9 with TRBJ1-2; no firm D call. Trimming took off 0 bases at V and 4 bases at J, with 6 bases between the two ends. The CDR3 is made up of 13 amino acids. CDR1 is SEHNR and CDR2 is FQNEAQ in the germline V gene (reference sequence). This chain's CDR3 is CASSLAEVYGYTF. In DNA, the CDR3 is TGTGCCAGCAGCTTAGCCGAAGTCTATGGCTACACCTTC. Together with reference TRBV7-9 and TRBJ1-2, the CDR3 gives the full variable domain: DTGVSQNPRHKITKRGQNVTFRCDPISEHNRLYWYRQTLGQGPEFLTYFQNEAQLEKSRLLSDRFSAERPKGSFSTLEIQRTEQGDSAMYLCASSLAEVYGYTFGSGTRLTVV.

The chain employs TRBV7-8 and TRBJ2-3; D is unclear. The V and J ends lost 5 bases and 9 bases respectively, with 21 bases between them. This CDR3 is built from 15 residues. Germline CDR1 SGHVS, CDR2 FQNEAQ. The CDR3 sequence is CASSLPVTPTETQYF. CDR3 coding DNA: TGTGCCAGCAGCCTCCCCGTAACTCCTACCGAGACGCAGTATTTT.

This clonotype turned up a few times. This chain uses TRBV7-6 with TRBJ2-3; D ambiguous. The CDR3 is 12 amino acids. CDR1 is SGHVS, CDR2 FNYEAQ, per germline. V lost 5 bases and J lost 12, with 15 bases in between. The CDR3 here is CASSRGFGIQYF. The DNA for the CDR3 is TGTGCCAGCAGCCGTGGGTTTGGGATTCAGTATTTT.